The rows below give T cell receptor beta chains drawn from one sample of a study of blood T cell repertoires in COVID-19. Here immunoSEQ multiplex PCR was the method, and the copy in TCRdb shows in-frame clones only, minus some. Among 150,000 to 190,000 clones listed, roughly 80% were seen once. Sequenced sample: PBMCs or T cells enriched from blood (not recorded which). The receptors were sampled from a man over 45 who had recovered from COVID-19. Both conserved end residues are part of each CDR3. D genes are given only for firm matches. Part of the rows lack a size; the others show once, few, many or a class for expanded clones.

v_call	j_call	clone_size	d_call	cdr3_aa	cdr3_nt
TRBV28	TRBJ1-2	-	-	CASSPTVEIYGYTF	TGTGCCAGCAGTCCCACGGTTGAGATCTATGGCTACACCTTC
TRBV11-3	TRBJ2-7	-	-	CASSLVSRSSYEQYF	TGTGCCAGCAGCTTAGTCTCTAGAAGCTCCTACGAGCAGTACTTC
TRBV7-9	TRBJ1-2	-	TRBD1	CASSQTGVGYGYTF	TGTGCCAGCAGCCAGACAGGGGTCGGCTATGGCTACACCTTC
TRBV3-1/TRBV3-2	TRBJ2-1	-	-	CASSSTNLRESVYEQFF	TGTGCCAGCAGCAGCACGAACCTCAGGGAATCCGTCTATGAGCAGTTCTTC
TRBV2	TRBJ2-7	-	-	CASNPPGHNSYEQYF	TGTGCCAGCAATCCGCCGGGACACAACTCCTACGAGCAGTACTTC
TRBV2	TRBJ2-1	-	TRBD2	CASTGLAGDEQFF	TGTGCCAGCACCGGACTAGCGGGGGATGAGCAGTTCTTC
TRBV27	TRBJ1-5	-	-	CASSRDNYQPQHF	TGTGCCAGCAGTCGAGACAACTATCAGCCCCAGCATTTT
TRBV19	TRBJ2-3	-	-	CASSRGGTYTDTQYF	TGTGCCAGTAGTCGCGGTGGCACGTACACAGATACGCAGTATTTT
TRBV19	TRBJ2-7	-	TRBD2	CASSRGAYEQYF	TGTGCCAGTAGTCGGGGGGCCTACGAGCAGTACTTC
TRBV13	TRBJ1-6	-	-	CASSARRGRHGNSPLHF	TGTGCCAGCAGCGCCCGTAGGGGGAGACACGGCAATTCACCCCTCCACTTT
TRBV9	TRBJ1-4	-	TRBD1	CASSPRDRGNEKLFF	TGTGCCAGCAGCCCGCGGGACAGGGGGAATGAAAAACTGTTTTTT
TRBV6-5	TRBJ1-1	few	-	CASSYSLGGTEAFF	TGTGCCAGCAGTTACTCGCTAGGGGGCACTGAAGCTTTCTTT
TRBV5-6	TRBJ1-5	-	-	CASSKQGVQPQHF	TGTGCCAGCAGCAAACAGGGTGTTCAGCCCCAGCATTTT
TRBV10-2	TRBJ2-2	-	-	CASIGTHGDGELFF	TGCGCCAGCATTGGGACTCATGGCGACGGGGAGCTGTTTTTT
TRBV5-1	TRBJ2-3	few	TRBD2	CASSRGLAGGLTFTDTQYF	TGCGCCAGCAGCCGAGGACTAGCGGGGGGCCTCACTTTCACAGATACGCAGTATTTT
TRBV7-2	TRBJ2-2	-	-	CASSRTGGVSGELFF	TGTGCCAGCAGCCGCACAGGGGGGGTGAGCGGGGAGCTGTTTTTT
TRBV7-6	TRBJ1-4	few	TRBD1	CASSLAGQGAYNRKKKLFF	TGTGCCAGCAGCTTAGCGGGACAGGGGGCGTACAATAGGAAAAAAAAACTGTTTTTT
TRBV6-5	TRBJ1-5	-	TRBD1	CASSSGGTGGGQPQHF	TGTGCCAGCAGTTCCGGAGGGACAGGGGGAGGTCAGCCCCAGCATTTT
TRBV7-2	TRBJ1-4	-	-	CASSLRATNEKLFF	TGTGCCAGCAGCTTGAGGGCAACTAATGAAAAACTGTTTTTT
TRBV11-3	TRBJ1-2	-	TRBD1	CASSSGGDYGYTF	TGTGCCAGCAGCTCAGGGGGCGACTATGGCTACACCTTC
TRBV5-1	TRBJ2-1	-	-	CASSSDIYNEQFF	TGCGCCAGCAGCTCGGACATATACAATGAGCAGTTCTTC
TRBV11-2	TRBJ1-6	-	-	CASSLELSTNSPLHF	TGTGCCAGCAGCTTAGAACTGAGTACCAATTCACCCCTCCACTTT
TRBV30	TRBJ2-7	-	TRBD2	CAWASGAGMNEQYF	TGTGCCTGGGCTAGCGGGGCAGGGATGAACGAGCAGTACTTC
TRBV5-1	TRBJ1-2	-	-	CASSLTQGNHGYTF	TGCGCCAGCAGCTTAACACAGGGTAATCATGGCTACACCTTC
TRBV20-1	TRBJ1-2	-	-	CSATGIYGYTF	TGCAGTGCTACCGGGATTTATGGCTACACCTTC
TRBV20-1	TRBJ1-1	-	-	CSASSVMNTEAFF	TGCAGTGCTAGTTCGGTCATGAACACTGAAGCTTTCTTT